This TCR beta chain was observed in a study of T cell changes during pregnancy in multiple sclerosis. This CDR3 spans 14 amino acids. Trimming shortened V by 2 bases and J by 6 bases, and 13 bases separated the two germline ends. The germline gives CDR1 MNHEY, CDR2 SVGAGI. This table comes from immunoSEQ multiplex PCR, and its TCRdb copy is limited to in-frame clones, with some not included. This repertoire shows about 76,000 clones, 92% found once; its top ten account for 1.6%. The rearrangement uses TRBV6-5 and TRBJ2-5; D possibly corresponds to TRBD1 (7 bases). The sequence was obtained from a female donor in good health, enrolled as a control in a pregnancy study. Here the sequenced sample was peripheral blood, taken in the first trimester of pregnancy. The CDR3 DNA sequence: TGTGCCAGCAGTTACCAGCAGGGGGGACAGACCCAGTACTTC. Amino acids: CASSYQQGGQTQYF.